This T cell receptor (beta chain) appears in the sequencing data of a study of neurological immune-mediated disorders (dated by TCRdb to between 2018 and 2020). Regarding the research as a whole: Among the approximately 34 multiple sclerosis patients, about 30 had relapsing-remitting MS and 3 had secondary progressive MS. Peripheral blood TCR-beta repertoires from HTLV-I-associated myelopathy (HAM/TSP) patients, multiple sclerosis patients and healthy controls were compared by UMI-based sequencing. Longitudinal samples, technical triplicates and paired sorted CD4+ and CD8+ T-cell subsets, alongside PBMC samples, were included among the roughly 100 TCR-beta libraries. The cohort included 60 to 75 subjects: about 14 with HAM/TSP, roughly 34 with multiple sclerosis, and 20 or so healthy controls. On the study overall, not on this receptor specifically: TCR clonal expansion was highest in HAM/TSP patients and lowest in MS patients, with MS patients falling below even healthy controls. No association of the MS cluster with clinical or MRI features was observed, and the need for larger cohorts was stated by the authors. Phylogenetic analysis grouped repertoires from 18 of 34 MS patients into a cluster of related CDR3 sequences, suggesting a possible repertoire-level signature. Expanded clones from different subjects shared no identical CDR3 amino acid sequences, which suggests that TCR-beta repertoires were private in all groups.

Based on the germline V gene, the CDR1 and CDR2 sequences are SQVTM and ANQGSEA. Trimming takes 6 bases off V and 5 bases off J; junction bases not matched to a gene: 12. The CDR3 runs 14 amino acids, cysteine and phenylalanine included. Only CDR3 DNA remains: 42 bases, in frame from the first base. This clonotype was counted at least ten times. What this receptor recognizes is not known. Base-call qualities are not available, and no considerably larger clone is one nucleotide away. For unsorted PBMC libraries, 2 million PBMCs were used after storage in RNAlater at -80 degrees C until RNA extraction. The multiple sclerosis patients were enrolled in a US clinical protocol that used magnetic resonance imaging to evaluate disease progression. Peripheral blood underwent Ficoll-Hypaque density gradient centrifugation to isolate PBMCs, which were then cryopreserved in liquid nitrogen. cDNA synthesis used template-switch 5'RACE with a primer carrying a 10-nucleotide random unique molecular identifier tagging each TCR transcript. Over 180 million TCR-beta sequences, covering 15-18 subjects, were produced in each sequencing run. The RNeasy kit was used for extraction of total RNA. The KAPA Real-time Library Amplification kit was used to amplify TCR-beta VDJ regions with primers for the TCR constant region and the 5'RACE anchor. Sample indexes and Illumina adaptors were added in a first PCR, and a second PCR then increased library yield. After Ampure bead purification, the roughly 650 bp TCR product was size-selected on a 2% E-gel SizeSelection system. Before pooling, libraries had their quality checked on a Bioanalyzer, their concentration measured with Qubit, and their quantity determined with the Kapa Library Quantification kit. Paired-end 2 x 150 bp sequencing of the libraries was performed on an Illumina HiSeq 2500. To increase sequence diversity, about 25-31% phiX was spiked into each library pool. As for how the authors treated the data: The UMI-based MiGEC pipeline processed quality-filtered reads and removed over 90% of raw TCR sequences during error correction. IMGT germline references were used for alignment of VDJ genes, and clonotypes were defined by a unique CDR3 amino acid sequence together with V-J genes. Clonal expansion, Shannon diversity and CDR3 relatedness were evaluated with VDJtools (CalcPairwiseDistances, ClusterSamples), while phylogenetic trees were built in CLCbio workbench. Clones with at least 8 unique UMIs were defined as expanded, with this threshold being based on coefficient-of-variation modelling across technical triplicates. TCRdb reprocessed the public reads (quality trimming at Q25 with fastp, clone calling with MiXCR) and kept in-frame beta chains. Entries that share a CDR3 protein sequence are merged under the most common genes and DNA. The V and J calls were determined by TCRdb, not by the authors. This sample gives under 70,000 distinct CDR3 sequences in total; around 5.2% of them show up just once. Together, the top ten hold roughly 2.8% of the sample.

This receptor was taken from a woman aged 25 to 39 with multiple sclerosis. The sequenced sample consisted of PBMCs. The chain links TRBV29-1 with TRBJ2-7, with 8 middle bases fitting TRBD1. The CDR3 reads CSVRRTGGIDEQYF. The nucleotide sequence reads as follows: TGCAGCGTGCGCCGTACAGGGGGAATCGACGAGCAGTACTTC.